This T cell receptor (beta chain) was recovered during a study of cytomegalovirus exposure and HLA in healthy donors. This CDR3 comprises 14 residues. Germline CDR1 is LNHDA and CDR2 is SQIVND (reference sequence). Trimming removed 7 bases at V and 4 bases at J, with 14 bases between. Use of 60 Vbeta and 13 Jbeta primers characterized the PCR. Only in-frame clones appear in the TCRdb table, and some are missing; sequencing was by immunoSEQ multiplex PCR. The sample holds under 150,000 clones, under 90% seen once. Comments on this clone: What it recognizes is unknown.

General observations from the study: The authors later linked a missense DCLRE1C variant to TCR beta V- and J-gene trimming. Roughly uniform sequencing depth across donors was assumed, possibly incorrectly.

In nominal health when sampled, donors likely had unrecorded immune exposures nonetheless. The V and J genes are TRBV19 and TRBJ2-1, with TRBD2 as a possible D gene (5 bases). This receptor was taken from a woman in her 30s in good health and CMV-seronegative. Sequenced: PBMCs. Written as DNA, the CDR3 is TGTGCCAGTAATGATCGGGAACTATACAATGAGCAGTTCTTC. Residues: CASNDRELYNEQFF.